Sequencing of this T cell receptor (beta chain) was carried out in a study of monozygotic twins with inflammatory bowel disease (dated by TCRdb to between 2019 and 2020). In terms of the full investigation: A total of approximately 28 monozygotic twin pairs were included in the full study, comprising nine German pairs (four IBD-concordant, five IBD-discordant) and 19 IBD-discordant Danish pairs. The search for disease-associated traits relied mainly on comparing, within discordant pairs, IBD patients with their genetically identical healthy co-twins. Each individual had, on average, about 151 000 unique TCRalpha sequences and 181 000 unique TCRbeta sequences available for analysis.

Overall results and qualifications from the work: Different T cell subtypes could not be distinguished in the analysis. Because patients were on differing immunosuppressive treatments, the repertoires may have picked up extra background noise and inter-individual variability. No difference in repertoire similarity was observed between concordant and discordant twins, possibly owing to limited statistical power. Compared with healthy twins, IBD patients shared fewer clonotypes with other individuals, and the difference was most pronounced in patients with signs of disease activity. Measured by the inverse Simpson index, TCRbeta repertoire diversity was lower in IBD patients than in their healthy co-twins. The results gave no support for a single strong signal or clonotype linked to IBD.

From each donor, a roughly 2.4 ml peripheral blood sample was collected into PAXgene tubes and kept at -80 degrees C. Without T cell sorting, total RNA was isolated from whole blood using the PAXgene blood miRNA kit on an automated QIAcube. Peripheral blood from monozygotic twin pairs concordant or discordant for inflammatory bowel disease was subjected to deep TCRalpha and TCRbeta repertoire profiling with unique molecular barcoding. Smoking habits were recorded for all twin pairs, and each individual was classified as a current, former or never smoker. Notes on this clonotype: Its recognized antigen is unknown.

Its CDR3 holds 14 amino acids, cysteine through phenylalanine. No nucleotide data were recorded. Based on the germline V gene, the CDR1 and CDR2 sequences are SGHRS and YFSETQ. The library came from 5' RACE. Each TCR library was prepared from about 4,000 ng of total RNA. cDNA was synthesized with SMARTScribe reverse transcriptase in eight separate reactions per sample. During cDNA synthesis, unique molecular identifiers containing a 6-nucleotide sample barcode were introduced by template switching. TCRalpha and TCRbeta cDNA was amplified in two nested PCRs of around 15 and 9 cycles, and bead purification was carried out after each PCR. Before amplification, the cDNA was both treated with uracil DNA-glycosylase and purified with the QIAquick PCR purification kit. The second PCR added Illumina TruSeq-compatible adapters along with sample-specific barcodes. Library quality and concentration were assessed using TapeStation and Qubit, and approximately 5 ng of each library was pooled. Sequencing of the pooled libraries was done on an Illumina HiSeq2500 single-index Rapid Run using custom sequencing primers and 2 x 100 bp reads. The original methods were these. UMI-based consensus assembly with MiGEC version 1.2.6 was used to correct PCR and sequencing errors. MiXCR version 2.1.1 was used to carry out V(D)J alignment, clonotype assembly and CDR3 extraction. Normalisation of gene usage, clonotype sharing and MAIT/NKT TCR abundance was achieved by analysing the top 1000, 10 000 and 20 000 clonotypes per sample. After downsampling to 27 000 UMIs, diversity was calculated as the inverse Simpson index using the vegan R package. Paired Mann-Whitney U tests on discordant twin pairs were used, with Benjamini-Hochberg multiple-testing correction. TCRdb reprocessed the reads and provides one entry for every CDR3 protein sequence; no DNA is given. TCRdb assigned the V and J calls; the authors' analysis was not used. The sample table on file contains approximately 330,000 distinct CDR3 sequences. In total, the top ten clones hold around 2% of the sample.

The chain employs TRBV5-1 and TRBJ2-2; TCRdb selects TRBD1, and the lack of DNA leaves this call unchecked. The TCR sequence derives from a human donor with ulcerative colitis or Crohn's disease, or a healthy co-twin of an affected twin (not recorded which). The sample was blood. CDR3 loop: CASSLWTDIGELFF.